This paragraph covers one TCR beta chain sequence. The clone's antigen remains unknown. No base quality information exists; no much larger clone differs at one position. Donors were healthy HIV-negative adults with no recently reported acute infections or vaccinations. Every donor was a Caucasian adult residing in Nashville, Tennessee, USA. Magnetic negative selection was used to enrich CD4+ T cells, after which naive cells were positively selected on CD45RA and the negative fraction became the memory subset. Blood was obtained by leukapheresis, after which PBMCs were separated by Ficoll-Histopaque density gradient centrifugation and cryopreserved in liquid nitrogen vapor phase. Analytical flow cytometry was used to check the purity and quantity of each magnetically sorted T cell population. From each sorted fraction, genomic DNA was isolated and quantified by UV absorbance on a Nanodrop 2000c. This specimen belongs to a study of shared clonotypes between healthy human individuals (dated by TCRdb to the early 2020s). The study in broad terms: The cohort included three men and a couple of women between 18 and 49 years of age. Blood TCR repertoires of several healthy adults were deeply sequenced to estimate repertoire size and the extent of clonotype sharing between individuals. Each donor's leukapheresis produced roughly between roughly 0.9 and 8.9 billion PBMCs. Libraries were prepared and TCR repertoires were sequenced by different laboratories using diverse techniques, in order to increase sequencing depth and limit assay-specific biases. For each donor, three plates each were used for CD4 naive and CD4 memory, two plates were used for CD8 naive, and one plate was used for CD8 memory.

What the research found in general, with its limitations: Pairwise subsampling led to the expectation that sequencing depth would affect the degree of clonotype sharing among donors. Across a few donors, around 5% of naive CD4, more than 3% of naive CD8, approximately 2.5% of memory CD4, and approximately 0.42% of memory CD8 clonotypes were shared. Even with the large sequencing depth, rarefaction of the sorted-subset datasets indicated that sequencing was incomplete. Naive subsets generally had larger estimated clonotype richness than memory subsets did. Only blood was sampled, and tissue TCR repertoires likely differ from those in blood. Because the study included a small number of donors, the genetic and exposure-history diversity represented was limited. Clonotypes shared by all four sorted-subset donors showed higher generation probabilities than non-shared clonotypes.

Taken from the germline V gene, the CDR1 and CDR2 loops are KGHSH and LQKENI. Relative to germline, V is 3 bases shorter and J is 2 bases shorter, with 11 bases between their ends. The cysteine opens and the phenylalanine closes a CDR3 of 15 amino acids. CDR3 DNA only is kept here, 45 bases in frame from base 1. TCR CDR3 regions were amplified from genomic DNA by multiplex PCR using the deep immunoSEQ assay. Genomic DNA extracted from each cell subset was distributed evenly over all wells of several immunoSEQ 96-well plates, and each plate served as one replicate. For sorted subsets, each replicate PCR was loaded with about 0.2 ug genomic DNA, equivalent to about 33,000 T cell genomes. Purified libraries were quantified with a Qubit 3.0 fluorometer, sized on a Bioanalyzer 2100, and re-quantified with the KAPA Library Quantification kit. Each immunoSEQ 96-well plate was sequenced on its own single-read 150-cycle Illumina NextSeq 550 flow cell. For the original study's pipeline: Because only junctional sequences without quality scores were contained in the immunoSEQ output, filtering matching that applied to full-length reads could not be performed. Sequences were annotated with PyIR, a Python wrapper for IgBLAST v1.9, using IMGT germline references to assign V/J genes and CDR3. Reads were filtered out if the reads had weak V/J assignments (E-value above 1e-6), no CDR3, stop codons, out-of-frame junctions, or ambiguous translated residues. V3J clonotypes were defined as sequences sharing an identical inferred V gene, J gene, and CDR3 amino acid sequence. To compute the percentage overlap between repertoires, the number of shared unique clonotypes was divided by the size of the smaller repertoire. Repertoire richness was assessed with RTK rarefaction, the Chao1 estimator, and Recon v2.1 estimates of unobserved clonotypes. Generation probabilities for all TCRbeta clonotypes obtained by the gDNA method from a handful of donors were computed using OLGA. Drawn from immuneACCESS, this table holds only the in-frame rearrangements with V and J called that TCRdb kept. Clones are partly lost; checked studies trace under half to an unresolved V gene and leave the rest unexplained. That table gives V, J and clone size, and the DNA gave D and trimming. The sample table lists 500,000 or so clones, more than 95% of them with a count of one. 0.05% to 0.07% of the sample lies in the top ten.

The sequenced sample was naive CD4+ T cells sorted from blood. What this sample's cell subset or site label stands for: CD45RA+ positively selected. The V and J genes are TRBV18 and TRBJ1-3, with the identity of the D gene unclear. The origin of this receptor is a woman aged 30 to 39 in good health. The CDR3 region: CASSPRTDPGNTIYF. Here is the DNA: TGTGCCAGCTCACCGCGGACGGACCCTGGAAACACCATATATTTT.